What follows is one T cell receptor beta chain and its context. The clone's antigen remains unknown. No base quality values were provided; no much bigger clone lies one nucleotide off. Each collaborating institution followed its own protocols to collect whole blood in K2EDTA tubes. For TCRbeta analysis, collaborators shipped samples as frozen whole blood, isolated PBMCs, or DNA extracted from either of those sample types. The data are from a study of blood T cell repertoires in COVID-19 (dated by TCRdb to 2020 to 2022). With regard to the full study: Samples covering the acute and convalescent phases of COVID-19 were provided by collaborators in the United States, Italy and Spain. The material from the prospective study consisted of cDNA or gDNA derived from T cells, B-cell-depleted T cells, or PBMCs. Subjects who had been exposed to COVID-19, were actively infected with it, or had recovered from it provided the deeply sampled blood TCRbeta repertoires that made up the dataset. The repertoires were released in a freely available public database meant as a resource for research on the immune response to SARS-CoV-2. Samples were obtained from the ongoing ImmuneRACE study (first 160 participants) and from some 1,200 subjects provided by 6 global collaborators. Nearly every sample came with metadata listing a de-identified subject ID, COVID-19 status, age in years and sex. Where available, HLA class I and class II types were obtained from metadata supplied by the sample provider rather than from assay-based typing. What the study reported, not specific to this receptor: Clinical and demographic metadata were provided uncurated, with the amount varying by source and participant.

The immunoSEQ Assay, a bias-controlled multiplex PCR, was used to amplify TCRbeta CDR3 regions from genomic DNA. The authors' analysis ran thus. Within the assay, amplification of reference gene primers was used to estimate how many nucleated cells each sample contained. Sequence reads were collapsed and filtered to measure the absolute abundance of every unique TCRbeta CDR3 rearrangement. For each sample, productive Simpson clonality was calculated by taking the square root of Simpson's diversity index across productive rearrangements. The immuneACCESS repertoire file appears here via TCRdb, limited to in-frame rearrangements. These files lack a portion of the clones; in checked studies, under half of the deficit traces to unresolved V genes, and the cause of the others is not known. That table supplies the V and J calls and clone size; D and trimming were determined from the DNA. The sample data list about 55,000 clones, and 70% to 90% of these were observed just once. Of the sample, approximately 15% falls within the top ten clones.

CDR1 and CDR2 were assigned from the germline V gene as SNHLY and FYNNEI. V lost 4 bases and J lost 0 bases; the stretch between them is 10 bases long. Taken from cysteine to phenylalanine, the CDR3 has 15 residues. Only the CDR3 portion is preserved as DNA: 45 bases, with reading frame beginning at the first base. Material for sequencing was peripheral blood. This clonotype was sampled from a man between 70 and 80 years old with acute or convalescent COVID-19. The sequence is built from TRBV2 and TRBJ1-5, with TRBD1 tentatively as D gene (5 bases match). CDR3 region: CASSGGALSNQPQHF. The nucleotide sequence is TGTGCCAGCAGTGGCGGGGCCCTTAGCAATCAGCCCCAGCATTTT.